This TCR beta chain was sequenced in a study of regulatory T cells in long-lasting Graves disease. General study results and limits: Persistent Graves' patients showed reduced TCR diversity versus newly diagnosed patients.

Assembly of TCR beta libraries relied on iRepertoire HTBI primers together with Arm-PCR of CDR3 regions. One entry per CDR3 protein results from TCRdb running MiXCR on the multiplex PCR reads. The profile shows more than 350,000 distinct CDR3 sequences, around 14% of them singletons. Time point noted: newly diagnosed GD, antithyroid drugs for less than 3 months. Preparation of the TCR library used RNA extracted from PBMCs. This clonotype was counted ten times or more. The antigen remains undetermined. These sequences were also reported in another study, on T cells in Graves' hyperthyroidism and ophthalmopathy.

This receptor was taken from a woman in her thirties with Graves disease. The sequences come from peripheral blood mononuclear cells (PBMCs), collected at new diagnosis, from a patient treated with antithyroid drugs.

CDR3 region: CASSLAPGDSPLHF. As DNA, the CDR3 is TGTGCCAGCAGCTTGGCCCCAGGCGACTCACCCCTCCACTTT. The chain carries TRBV5-5 and TRBJ1-6, with D uncertain. The germline CDR1 and CDR2 sequences are SGHKS and YYEKEE (reference sequence). The CDR3 extends over 14 amino acids. Trimming left V 0 bases short and J 10 bases short, with 11 bases between.